This TCR beta chain stems from a study of blood T cell repertoires in COVID-19. The wider study: Material from acute and convalescent COVID-19 was sourced from the United States, Italy and Spain.

The ends lost 2 bases at V and 0 bases at J; junction bases unmatched: 3. The CDR3 covers 16 residues. The germline V gene has CDR1 KGHDR and CDR2 SFDVKD. Authors' processing steps: Amplification with reference gene primers provided the estimates of nucleated cell counts. Data came from immunoSEQ multiplex PCR; TCRdb stores just in-frame clones and leaves some out. That table furnishes V, J and clone size, whereas the DNA furnished D and trimming. This table holds 110,000 or so clones, approximately 85% found once. About this clone: Additional DNA sequences in this sample encode the identical CDR3.

The sequence was collected from a man in his forties with acute or convalescent COVID-19. Material for sequencing was peripheral blood. V usage is TRBV24-1 and J usage is TRBJ2-3; 8 bases fit TRBD2. The CDR3 loop is CATSDSRGGSTDTQYF. The CDR3 region has the DNA TGTGCCACCAGTGATTCTCGGGGGGGGAGCACAGATACGCAGTATTTT.